This TCR beta chain was documented in a study of T cell responses to AZD1222 COVID-19 vaccine. Regarding the study as a whole: Targets within unmutated variant regions were reportedly found for nearly half of spike-specific TCRs. Only a handful of AZD1222 recipients were seropositive at baseline. Females made up more of the donors, who were largely white British, and clonal diversity may have come out too low.

Measured with immunoSEQ multiplex PCR; TCRdb has only the in-frame clones, and not every one. The sample consists of about 160,000 clones, around 90% of them appearing once. On this clone: Its antigen is undetermined.

Germline loops: CDR1 SGHDT, CDR2 YYEEEE. V lost 1 base and J lost 5; bases outside the gene matches: 5. The CDR3 runs 14 residues. The sample here was peripheral blood, taken 28 days after the second AZD1222 dose. This clonotype was sampled from an adult who received the AZD1222 COVID-19 vaccine. This chain connects TRBV5-6 to TRBJ1-1; 7 bases agree with TRBD1. CDR3 nucleotide sequence: TGTGCCAGCAGCTTGAGTAGGGGGCGGACTGAAGCTTTCTTT. It codes for CASSLSRGRTEAFF.